Following are 14 T cell receptor beta chains from one sample sequenced in a study of T cell responses to AZD1222 COVID-19 vaccine (dated by TCRdb to the early 2020s). Preparation of the library involved the immunoSEQ multiplex PCR assay. The table comes from immuneACCESS by way of TCRdb, which keeps in-frame sequences with V and J called. Part of the clones is missing from these tables; in studies checked, under half for an unresolved V gene and the rest for unknown reasons. This sample is represented by 87,000 or so clones; around 90% of them were singletons. Approximately 9.1% of the sample is in the top ten clones. Read against the paper, the sample's time point label means: baseline before first vaccination. The material was peripheral blood, obtained on day 0 of AZD1222 vaccination. These receptors were collected from an adult in good health.

The chain couples TRBV28 to TRBJ2-1, with 9 bases identical to TRBD2. The J segment lost 4 bases and the V segment lost 7 bases, leaving 8 bases of the junction unmatched. The CDR3 is 15 residues long. Germline V gives CDR1 MDHEN, CDR2 SYDVKM. The CDR3 DNA sequence: TGTGCCAGCACCTCAGCGGGAGGTCGGTACAATGAGCAGTTCTTC. Its protein is CASTSAGGRYNEQFF.

The chain joins TRBV10-3 to TRBJ2-5; D might be TRBD1 or TRBD2, each matching 5 bases. V was cut by 10 bases and J by 0 bases, with 12 bases left in between. The CDR3 is 13 amino acids. Per germline, CDR1 ENHRY and CDR2 SYGVKD. CDR3: CASMGPNQETQYF. The CDR3 nucleotides are TGTGCCAGCATGGGACCGAACCAAGAGACCCAGTACTTC.

The chain recombines TRBV6-2 or TRBV6-3 with TRBJ2-5; tentative D call: TRBD1 (7 bases). This CDR3 comprises 13 residues. Germline CDR1 and CDR2: MNHEY and SVGEGT. V was trimmed by 7 bases and J by 5 bases, leaving 14 bases between them. The CDR3 region is CASTPTGRETQYF. CDR3 DNA: TGTGCCAGCACCCCGACAGGGAGGGAGACCCAGTACTTC.

The chain recombines TRBV3-1 (or the pseudogene TRBV3-2) with TRBJ1-1, with 7 bases that match TRBD1. The CDR3 loop spans 16 amino acids. Trimming took 1 base from V and 2 from J; bases not matched to a gene: 7. Germline values: CDR1 LGHDT, CDR2 YNNKEL (reference sequence). The CDR3: CASSQGLRQGNTEAFF. The CDR3 nucleotides are TGTGCCAGCAGCCAAGGATTGAGACAGGGCAACACTGAAGCTTTCTTT.

The J gene is TRBJ2-5, the V gene TRBV15, with D hard to call. Germline V gives CDR1 LNHNV, CDR2 YYDKDF (reference sequence). Trimming pared 1 base from V and 2 bases from J, leaving 8 bases between. The CDR3 sequence is 14 residues long. CDR3 loop: CATSRVNPQETQYF. As DNA, the CDR3 is TGTGCCACCAGCAGAGTTAACCCGCAAGAGACCCAGTACTTC.

The chain is built from TRBV9 and TRBJ2-2; 7 nucleotides line up with TRBD1. Trimming at V came to 0 bases and at J to 4 bases, leaving 3 bases not matched to a gene. The CDR3 length is 15 residues. The germline CDR1 and CDR2 sequences are SGDLS and YYNGEE. The CDR3 is CASSVEGASTGELFF. The CDR3 DNA follows: TGTGCCAGCAGCGTAGAGGGGGCTTCCACCGGGGAGCTGTTTTTT.

The CDR3, as DNA: TGCGCCAGCAGCCAAGACGGGATTAACTATGGCTACACCTTC. It translates to CASSQDGINYGYTF. The chain is built from TRBV4-3 and TRBJ1-2; unclear D gene. The CDR3 contains 14 residues. The V and J ends lost 0 bases and 1 base respectively, with 6 bases between them. Germline CDR1 and CDR2: LGHNA and YSLEER.

This rearrangement joins TRBV29-1 to TRBJ2-5, with a tentative D call TRBD2 (5 bases). This CDR3 is 13 amino acids long. Germline V lookup: CDR1 SQVTM, CDR2 ANQGSEA. The V end was cut by 4 bases, the J end by 2 bases, with 11 bases between. CDR3: CSVVRGMQETQYF. In nucleotides, the CDR3 is TGCAGCGTTGTACGAGGGATGCAAGAGACCCAGTACTTC. The variable domain in full, completed from reference TRBV29-1 and TRBJ2-5, reads SAVISQKPSRDICQRGTSLTIQCQVDSQVTMMFWYRQQPGQSLTLIATANQGSEATYESGFVIDKFPISRPNLTFSTLTVSNMSPEDSSIYLCSVVRGMQETQYFGPGTRLLVL.

This clone was recorded once. V gene TRBV12-3 or TRBV12-4 combines with J gene TRBJ1-5; possible D gene TRBD1, 5 bases. V was trimmed by 2 bases and J by 7 bases, leaving 9 bases between them. The CDR3 spans 13 residues. The CDR3 sequence is CASSLRGVQPQHF. The CDR3 DNA is TGTGCCAGCAGTTTAAGAGGGGTGCAGCCCCAGCATTTT.

The gene calls are TRBV27 and TRBJ1-4; D is unclear. The V and J ends lost 6 bases and 6 bases respectively, with 17 bases between them. The CDR3 sequence is 15 residues long. CDR1 is MNHEY, CDR2 SMNVEV, per germline (reference sequence). Here the CDR3 DNA reads TGTGCCAGCAGGGAGCTCACCACTCGGCATGAAAAACTGTTTTTT. Translation: CASRELTTRHEKLFF.

The CDR3 sequence: CASSSLGGGPFVGEQYF. The CDR3 bases are TGTGCCAGCAGCTCCTTAGGGGGGGGGCCCTTTGTGGGCGAGCAGTACTTC. The chain combines TRBV7-6 with TRBJ2-7; D is perhaps TRBD2 (7 bases). CDR1 is SGHVS, CDR2 FNYEAQ, per germline. This CDR3 comprises 17 residues. Trimming took off 4 bases at V and 6 bases at J, with 25 bases between the two ends.

This chain uses TRBV11-2 with TRBJ1-4, with D perhaps TRBD1 (5 bases). The CDR3 contains 16 residues. With 1 base removed from V and 9 bases from J, the gap between germline ends came to 18 bases. Per germline, CDR1 SGHAT and CDR2 FQNNGV. CDR3 nucleotide sequence: TGTGCCAGCAGCTTAGCCTCCGGGACGCAAGCTAAAAAACTGTTTTTT. Protein sequence: CASSLASGTQAKKLFF.

This rearrangement joins TRBV10-2 to TRBJ2-2; tentatively, D is TRBD1 or TRBD2 (6 bases each). V lost 7 bases to trimming and J lost 4 bases, with 10 bases between them. Per germline, CDR1 WSHSY and CDR2 SAAADI. The CDR3 is 13 amino acids. CDR3 sequence reads: CASTGAGTGELFF. CDR3 DNA sequence: TGCGCCAGCACGGGGGCGGGCACCGGGGAGCTGTTTTTT.

The chain is built from TRBV3-1 (or the pseudogene TRBV3-2) and TRBJ1-1; D is ambiguous. The V end lost 3 bases, the J end lost 1 base, and 18 bases lay between the germline ends. Germline CDR1 is LGHDT and CDR2 is YNNKEL (reference sequence). The CDR3 loop spans 17 amino acids. DNA of the CDR3: TGTGCCAGCAGCCAGACCGAGTGGGGAAGTGGGAACACTGAAGCTTTCTTT. Residues: CASSQTEWGSGNTEAFF.